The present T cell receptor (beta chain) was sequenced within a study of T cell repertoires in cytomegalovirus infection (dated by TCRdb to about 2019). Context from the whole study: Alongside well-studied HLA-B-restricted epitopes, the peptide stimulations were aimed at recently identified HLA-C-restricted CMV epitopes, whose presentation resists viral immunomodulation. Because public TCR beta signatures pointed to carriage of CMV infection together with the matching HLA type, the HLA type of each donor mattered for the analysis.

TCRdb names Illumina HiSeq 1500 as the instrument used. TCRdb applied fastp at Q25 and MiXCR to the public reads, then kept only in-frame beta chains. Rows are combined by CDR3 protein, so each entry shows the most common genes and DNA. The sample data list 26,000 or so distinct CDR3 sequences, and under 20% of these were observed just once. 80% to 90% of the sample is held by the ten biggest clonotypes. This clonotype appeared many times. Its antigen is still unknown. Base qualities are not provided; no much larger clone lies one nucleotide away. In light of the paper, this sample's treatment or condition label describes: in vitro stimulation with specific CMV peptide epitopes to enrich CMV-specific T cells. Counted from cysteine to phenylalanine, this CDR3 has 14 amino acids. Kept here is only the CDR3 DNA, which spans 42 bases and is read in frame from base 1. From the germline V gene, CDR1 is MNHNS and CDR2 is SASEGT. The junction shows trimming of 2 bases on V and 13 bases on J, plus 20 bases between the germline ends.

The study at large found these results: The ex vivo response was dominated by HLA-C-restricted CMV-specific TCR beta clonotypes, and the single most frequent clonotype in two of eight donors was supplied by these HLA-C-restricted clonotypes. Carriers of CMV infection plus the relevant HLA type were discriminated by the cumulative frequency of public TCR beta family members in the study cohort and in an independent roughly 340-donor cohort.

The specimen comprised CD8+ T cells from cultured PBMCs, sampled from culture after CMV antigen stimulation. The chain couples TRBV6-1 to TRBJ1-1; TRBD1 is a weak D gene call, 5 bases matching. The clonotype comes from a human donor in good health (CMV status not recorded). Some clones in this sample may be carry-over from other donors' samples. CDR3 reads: CASSESVSGGVDFF. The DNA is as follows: TGTGCCAGCAGTGAATCGGTGTCGGGAGGGGTTGATTTCTTT.